This T cell receptor (beta chain) is from a study of circulating CD8 cells and anti-PD-1 response in melanoma (dated by TCRdb to 2020 to 2021). Some background on the complete study: Patients received nivolumab intravenously at 3 mg/kg every 2 weeks. Patients with complete or partial responses were classified as responders, and patients with stable or progressive disease (RECIST v1.1) were classified as non-responders. The melanoma cohort included about 13 patients, of whom seven received anti-PD-1 as first-line therapy and six had previously received targeted therapy or immunotherapy. The TCR repertoire analysis was performed on approximately 11 melanoma patients, comprising 7 non-responders and 4 responders. In on-treatment samples, a biotinylated anti-human IgG4 antibody was used to detect PD-1. The paper as a whole reports these results and caveats: Only baseline and M1 samples, drawn from a small cohort with few responders, went into the published TCR repertoire comparisons. Repertoires were found to be largely private between subsets, with under 7% of TRB clonotypes shared at M1, and the highest sharing was observed between DPOS and TIGIT. The DNEG repertoire had the highest diversity, the PD-1 and DPOS repertoires had similar and higher clonality, and the TIGIT repertoires had the lowest diversity. Since no tumor material could be accessed, the researchers instead assessed tumor reactivity using peptide assays on expanded sorted subsets. Because material was limited, most experiments were generally run without replicates. The authors pointed out that the cohort included both treatment-naive and previously treated patients, and that this mix could influence the results.

The sequencing machine was a NextSeq 500. The QIAseq Immune Repertoire RNA Library Kit, Human TCR Panel was used to prepare TCR libraries from approximately 15 ng of total RNA. TCR libraries were sequenced on an Illumina NextSeq with a Mid Output V2 kit, and asymmetric 261x41 paired-end reads were used. Every TCR library was diluted down to around 4 nM, then pooled, denatured and loaded at approximately 1 pM. As for how the authors treated the data: The QIAGEN GeneGlobe Data Analysis Center was used to process TCR FASTQ files, and downstream analysis was done in R 3.5.2. Clonality was calculated as one minus the Shannon entropy normalized by the log of the number of unique productive sequences. Within each subset, Fisher exact tests at 5% FDR identified TRA or TRB clonotypes differing in abundance between baseline and M1. Clonotypes with differential abundance were classified as emerging, expanding, contracting or non-expanding/contracting. Morisita's overlap index was used to measure how much repertoires overlapped between patients. TCRdb took the public reads, trimmed them with fastp at Q25, ran MiXCR for clone calling and kept in-frame beta chains. Rows with one shared CDR3 protein collapse into an entry with the most common genes and DNA. The V and J calls were not made by the authors but by TCRdb's processing. The table for this sample lists some 1,900 distinct CDR3 sequences; 7% to 8.5% of them were counted only once. The ten top clones hold around 8.8% of the sample.

A BD FACSAria II cell sorter was used to sort four subsets, defined by PD-1 and/or TIGIT, from live CD3+CD8+TCRalphabeta+ cells. To characterize how relevant each subset is to anti-PD-1 therapy response, circulating CD8 T cells were sorted into four subsets based on PD-1 and TIGIT expression. For every sorted CD8 T-cell subset, sequencing covered both the TCR alpha and the TCR beta chains. Peripheral blood was collected at three points: before the first anti-PD-1 injection, after two injections and after four injections. PBMCs were isolated immediately by Ficoll gradient centrifugation. Until use, PBMCs were stored frozen in liquid nitrogen in RPMI containing approximately 18% FCS and 10% DMSO. After thawing, PBMCs were stained with a viability dye and with antibodies against CD3, CD8alpha, TCRalphabeta, PD-1 and TIGIT. The RNeasy Kit was used to extract total RNA, and all samples came in with a RIN above 7.

Concerning this clonotype: Its antigen is unknown. A much more abundant neighbour one base away suggests this may be a read error.

Looking up the germline V gene yields CDR1 SNHLY and CDR2 FYNNEI. There are 14 amino acids in the CDR3, from cysteine to phenylalanine inclusive. Left in the record is the CDR3 DNA by itself, 42 bases read in frame from the first base. V is cut back by 6 bases and J by 12 bases, with 15 bases in the junction unmatched. The sequencing here drew on CD8+ T cells from PBMCs, taken at baseline or after one month of anti-PD-1 therapy (not recorded which). The origin of this receptor is a human donor with melanoma. The V and J genes are TRBV2 and TRBJ1-2; 8 central bases correspond to TRBD1. Read as DNA, the sequence is TGTGCCAGCAGGGGAGAGCAGGGGGCGGGAGGCCACACCTTC. Translation gives CASRGEQGAGGHTF.